These T cell receptor beta chains were read from a single sample in a study of shared clonotypes between healthy human individuals. Produced via immunoSEQ multiplex PCR; TCRdb's table is partial and in-frame only. The repertoire holds around 2.5 million clones, approximately 93% seen once, with around 0.37% in the top ten. The specimen sequenced was naive CD4+ T cells from PBMCs. All receptors come from a young man in good health. Some clones in this sample may be carry-over from other donors' samples. The CDR3 runs from the conserved cysteine through the conserved F or W. Each record gives: D gene, V gene, J gene, clone size, CDR3 DNA, CDR3 protein. A D gene is named only where the DNA matches it firmly. Size is omitted from some rows. Given values are once, few, many or a class for expanded clones.

D gene: .; V gene: TRBV7-9; J gene: TRBJ2-1; clone size: .; CDR3 DNA: TGTGCCAGCAGCTTAGGGACGCTCTCCTACAATGAGCAGTTCTTC; CDR3 protein: CASSLGTLSYNEQFF
D gene: .; V gene: TRBV18; J gene: TRBJ1-2; clone size: few; CDR3 DNA: TGTGCCAGCTCATCAGGGACTCAAGGCTACACCTTC; CDR3 protein: CASSSGTQGYTF
D gene: TRBD1; V gene: TRBV2; J gene: TRBJ1-1; clone size: .; CDR3 DNA: TGTGCCAGCCGGACAGGGGGCGGGCAGAACACTGAAGCTTTCTTT; CDR3 protein: CASRTGGGQNTEAFF
D gene: .; V gene: TRBV5-4; J gene: TRBJ1-2; clone size: .; CDR3 DNA: TGTGCCAGCAGCTTTCCAGGGGCGAACCGTGGCTACACCTTC; CDR3 protein: CASSFPGANRGYTF
D gene: .; V gene: TRBV5-1; J gene: TRBJ2-7; clone size: .; CDR3 DNA: TGCGCCAGCAGCCCATTACAGAGCTACGAGCAGTACTTC; CDR3 protein: CASSPLQSYEQYF
D gene: .; V gene: TRBV9; J gene: TRBJ2-7; clone size: .; CDR3 DNA: TGTGCCAGCAGCGTAACTGGGGGGAACTACGAGCAGTACTTC; CDR3 protein: CASSVTGGNYEQYF
D gene: .; V gene: TRBV28; J gene: TRBJ1-2; clone size: .; CDR3 DNA: TGTGCCACCCGGGGAAATCCGGGCTATGGCTACACCTTC; CDR3 protein: CATRGNPGYGYTF
D gene: .; V gene: TRBV28; J gene: TRBJ2-1; clone size: .; CDR3 DNA: TGTGCCAGCAGCCAACTGCGCGAGCAGTTCTTC; CDR3 protein: CASSQLREQFF
D gene: .; V gene: TRBV4-3; J gene: TRBJ2-2; clone size: few; CDR3 DNA: TGCGCCAGCAGCCAAACGGACAAGACGGTTGAGGAGCTGTTTTTT; CDR3 protein: CASSQTDKTVEELFF
D gene: TRBD1; V gene: TRBV5-1; J gene: TRBJ1-2; clone size: .; CDR3 DNA: TGCGCCAGCAGCCCCGCAGGGGGCGACTATGGCTACACCTTC; CDR3 protein: CASSPAGGDYGYTF
D gene: .; V gene: TRBV4-2; J gene: TRBJ2-3; clone size: .; CDR3 DNA: TGTGCCAGCAGCCTAGAGGGACAACCCACAGATACGCAGTATTTT; CDR3 protein: CASSLEGQPTDTQYF
D gene: TRBD1; V gene: TRBV28; J gene: TRBJ1-5; clone size: .; CDR3 DNA: TGTGCCAGCAGTCCGACGGACAGGGCTAGGCAGCCCCAGCATTTT; CDR3 protein: CASSPTDRARQPQHF
D gene: TRBD1; V gene: TRBV19; J gene: TRBJ1-5; clone size: .; CDR3 DNA: TGTGCCAGTAGTAGGGACAGGGGGCATTATAGCAATCAGCCCCAGCATTTT; CDR3 protein: CASSRDRGHYSNQPQHF
D gene: TRBD1; V gene: TRBV30; J gene: TRBJ1-1; clone size: .; CDR3 DNA: TGTGCCTGGGAGTTAGGGGGCGAGGCTGAAGCTTTCTTT; CDR3 protein: CAWELGGEAEAFF
D gene: .; V gene: TRBV9; J gene: TRBJ2-3; clone size: .; CDR3 DNA: TGTGCCAGCAGCGTAGGTTACGGGTTCACAGATACGCAGTATTTT; CDR3 protein: CASSVGYGFTDTQYF
D gene: TRBD2; V gene: TRBV7-9; J gene: TRBJ2-1; clone size: .; CDR3 DNA: TGTGCCAGCAGCTTATTCGGGACTAGCGGGAGCCATGAGCAGTTCTTC; CDR3 protein: CASSLFGTSGSHEQFF
D gene: .; V gene: TRBV27; J gene: TRBJ2-7; clone size: .; CDR3 DNA: TGTGCCAGCAGTTTCGCCGGCTCAACCTACGAGCAGTACTTC; CDR3 protein: CASSFAGSTYEQYF
D gene: .; V gene: TRBV7-2; J gene: TRBJ1-1; clone size: .; CDR3 DNA: TGTGCCAGCAGCTTTTATCCCTCTGAAGCTTTCTTT; CDR3 protein: CASSFYPSEAFF
D gene: .; V gene: TRBV18; J gene: TRBJ2-7; clone size: .; CDR3 DNA: TGTGCCAGCTCACCGACGTCCGGAGGGTTCGAGCAGTACTTC; CDR3 protein: CASSPTSGGFEQYF
D gene: TRBD1; V gene: TRBV30; J gene: TRBJ1-1; clone size: .; CDR3 DNA: TGTGCCTGGGGACAGGAGAACACTGAAGCTTTCTTT; CDR3 protein: CAWGQENTEAFF
D gene: TRBD2; V gene: TRBV5-1; J gene: TRBJ2-7; clone size: .; CDR3 DNA: TGCGTCAGCAGCCTGGACAGCGGGAGTCCTGCCGGGCAGTACTTC; CDR3 protein: CVSSLDSGSPAGQYF
D gene: TRBD2; V gene: TRBV2; J gene: TRBJ2-1; clone size: .; CDR3 DNA: TGTGCCAGCAGTGCGGATGTCCCGGGACTAAACGCCGATGAGCAGTTCTTC; CDR3 protein: CASSADVPGLNADEQFF
D gene: TRBD1; V gene: TRBV28; J gene: TRBJ2-1; clone size: .; CDR3 DNA: TGTGCCAGCATACCGGGACAGGGGTACAATGAGCAGTTCTTC; CDR3 protein: CASIPGQGYNEQFF
D gene: .; V gene: TRBV28; J gene: TRBJ1-2; clone size: .; CDR3 DNA: TGTGCCAGCAGTTCCCCCCCAGGGGAATATGGCTACACCTTC; CDR3 protein: CASSSPPGEYGYTF
D gene: .; V gene: TRBV27; J gene: TRBJ2-7; clone size: .; CDR3 DNA: TGTGCCAGCAGTTTAGACAGGAGGTACGAGCAGTACTTC; CDR3 protein: CASSLDRRYEQYF